Below, 14 T cell receptor beta chains from the same sample are listed, as sequenced in a study of shared clonotypes between healthy human individuals. Some clones are missing from TCRdb's copy, which holds only in-frame ones; the method was immunoSEQ multiplex PCR. The table shows around 990,000 clones, with roughly 77% occurring only once. Specimen: memory CD4+ T cells from PBMCs. The subset here: CD45RA-negative fraction. All receptors derive from a man aged 18 to 30 in good health. Some clones in this sample may be carry-over from other donors' samples.

The V call is TRBV19, the J call TRBJ1-1; D call uncertain. From germline, CDR1 is LNHDA and CDR2 SQIVND (reference sequence). V was clipped by 0 bases and J by 10 bases, with 15 bases between them. CDR3 length equals 14 residues. The CDR3 DNA is TGTGCCAGTAGTATAGAAAGAAAGGCGGGAGTAGCTTTCTTT. Encoded protein: CASSIERKAGVAFF.

J is TRBJ1-2 and V is TRBV9; D remains ambiguous. The CDR3 sequence is 14 residues long. Germline lookup yields CDR1 SGDLS and CDR2 YYNGEE. V dropped 0 bases and J dropped 2 bases, with 8 bases sitting between them. CDR3: CASSVASANYGYTF. CDR3 in DNA: TGTGCCAGCAGCGTAGCTTCTGCCAACTATGGCTACACCTTC.

For this clone: Being one base from a much bigger clone, this may be a read error. This rearrangement joins TRBV7-2 to TRBJ2-7, with D possibly matching TRBD2 (6 bases). Germline lookup yields CDR1 SGHTA and CDR2 FQGNSA. The CDR3 has 13 amino acids. The germline V and J ends were trimmed by 1 base and 4 bases, with 8 bases remaining between them. In nucleotides, the CDR3 is TGTGCCAGCAGCTTAGTAGGGACTTACGAGCAGTACTTC. Encoded protein: CASSLVGTYEQYF.

The sample holds a few counts of this clone. The chain carries TRBV6-5 and TRBJ1-1; no clear D. From germline, CDR1 is MNHEY and CDR2 SVGAGI. CDR3 length equals 14 residues. The V end was cut by 9 bases, the J end by 2 bases, with 16 bases between. CDR3 in amino acids: CASYPPGSNTEAFF. The DNA of the CDR3 is TGTGCCAGTTACCCGCCGGGATCCAACACTGAAGCTTTCTTT.

The chain links TRBV6-6 to TRBJ2-7, with no clear D. This CDR3 has 12 amino acids. The V end was cut by 6 bases, the J end by 2 bases, with 8 bases between. From germline, CDR1 is MNHNY and CDR2 SVGAGI (reference sequence). Here the CDR3 DNA reads TGTGCCAGCAGAACGGAAGCCTACGAGCAGTACTTC. It translates to CASRTEAYEQYF.

This clone occurred once. In DNA, the CDR3 is TGTGCCAGCAGTTTAAGCCGTTATCTCACTAGCGGACCTAGCACAGATACGCAGTATTTT. Translating it yields CASSLSRYLTSGPSTDTQYF. V gene TRBV27 combines with J gene TRBJ2-3, with 8 bases aligning to TRBD2. V trimming: 2 bases; J trimming: 0 bases; junction bases outside the gene matches: 16. CDR1 is MNHEY and CDR2 is SMNVEV in the germline V gene (reference sequence). The CDR3 has 20 residues.

The rearrangement links TRBV18 to TRBJ1-1; TRBD1 matches 8 bases. The CDR3 is 14 amino acids. V was pared by 6 bases and J by 5 bases, with 8 bases of the junction left unmatched. The germline V gene encodes CDR1 KGHSH and CDR2 LQKENI. The CDR3 nucleotides are TGTGCCAGCTCCCTCGGACAGGGAGGTACTGAAGCTTTCTTT. Translation: CASSLGQGGTEAFF. The variable domain in full, with the rest retrieved from reference TRBV18 and TRBJ1-1, is NAGVMQNPRHLVRRRGQEARLRCSPMKGHSHVYWYRQLPEEGLKFMVYLQKENIIDESGMPKERFSAEFPKEGPSILRIQQVVRGDSAAYFCASSLGQGGTEAFFGQGTRLTVV.

A few counts support this clone. CDR3 nucleotide sequence: TGTGCCAGCAGCTTAGTGGTGGGGCTAGCGGGAGCATACGAGCAGTACTTC. Protein sequence: CASSLVVGLAGAYEQYF. The rearrangement joins TRBV7-8 to TRBJ2-7, with TRBD2 identical over 10 bases. The length of the CDR3 is 17 residues. V shed 1 base, J shed 4 bases, and the junction held 10 bases outside the gene matches. Germline CDR1 and CDR2: SGHVS and FQNEAQ.

V gene TRBV28 combines with J gene TRBJ2-7; 12 nucleotides agree with TRBD2. V lost 4 bases to trimming and J lost 6 bases; unmatched junction nucleotides: 7. The CDR3 spans 15 residues. Germline V lookup: CDR1 MDHEN, CDR2 SYDVKM. The CDR3 sequence is CASSSLAGGPGEQYF. CDR3 in DNA: TGTGCCAGCAGTTCTCTAGCGGGAGGGCCGGGCGAGCAGTACTTC. Full variable domain (outside the CDR3, taken from reference TRBV28 and TRBJ2-7): DVKVTQSSRYLVKRTGEKVFLECVQDMDHENMFWYRQDPGLGLRLIYFSYDVKMKEKGDIPEGYSVSREKKERFSLILESASTNQTSMYLCASSSLAGGPGEQYFGPGTRLTVT.

This clone was observed at least ten times. J is TRBJ1-1 and V is TRBV10-3; D uncertain. This CDR3 is built from 14 residues. Deletions cut 5 bases from V and 1 base from J, with 11 bases between. Germline CDR1 reads ENHRY; CDR2 reads SYGVKD. The CDR3 nucleotides are TGTGCCATCAGTCCGGGCGCATGGAACACTGAAGCTTTCTTT. It specifies CAISPGAWNTEAFF.

This chain connects TRBV5-1 to TRBJ2-7, with 10 bases lining up with TRBD1. The germline V gene encodes CDR1 SGHRS and CDR2 YFSETQ. The CDR3 spans 14 residues. The V segment lost 5 bases and the J segment 4 bases; nucleotides outside the gene matches: 6. CDR3 region: CASRWGQGSYEQYF. For the CDR3, the DNA is TGCGCCAGCAGGTGGGGACAGGGGTCGTACGAGCAGTACTTC.

The rearrangement uses TRBV6-1 and TRBJ1-1; weak D call: TRBD1 (5 bases). CDR1 is MNHNS, CDR2 SASEGT, per germline. Trimming shortened V by 2 bases and J by 4 bases, and 8 bases separated the two germline ends. The CDR3 loop spans 13 amino acids. The CDR3 protein is CASSEQGGTEAFF. The CDR3 DNA follows: TGTGCCAGCAGTGAACAGGGCGGCACTGAAGCTTTCTTT.

As to this clone: The same CDR3 can be traced to other DNA sequences in this sample. The V gene is TRBV5-1, the J gene TRBJ2-5; 9 bases agree with TRBD1. The CDR3 runs to 14 residues. In germline, CDR1 is SGHRS, CDR2 YFSETQ. The V and J ends lost 0 bases and 5 bases, in that order; junction bases with no gene match: 2. This CDR3 reads CASSLDRGQETQYF. The CDR3 DNA reads as TGCGCCAGCAGCTTGGACAGGGGGCAGGAGACCCAGTACTTC.

V usage is TRBV5-1 and J usage is TRBJ1-6; tentative D call: TRBD1 (6 bases). The CDR3 extends over 16 amino acids. Per germline, CDR1 SGHRS and CDR2 YFSETQ. The V end lost 4 bases, the J end lost 7 bases, and 18 bases lay between the germline ends. The CDR3 spells CASSQGRTELNSPLHF. The CDR3 DNA sequence: TGCGCCAGCAGCCAAGGCAGGACAGAACTAAATTCACCCCTCCACTTT.